These 21 T cell receptor beta chains originate from one sample sequenced in a study of blood T cell repertoires in COVID-19 (dated by TCRdb to the early 2020s). To prepare the library, the immunoSEQ multiplex PCR assay was applied. Held by TCRdb, this immuneACCESS table contains in-frame sequences only and omits some clones. Under half of the omission traces to an unresolved V gene where checked; the cause of the rest is unknown. For this sample the table gives about 55,000 clones, of which approximately 85% were detected only once. Roughly 13% of the sample comes from the top ten. The specimen was peripheral blood. Receptor source: a human donor in a cohort sampled during active COVID-19.

The chain has TRBV10-3 and TRBJ2-1, with TRBD2 identical over 8 bases. Germline V gene sequence: CDR1 ENHRY, CDR2 SYGVKD. The length of the CDR3 is 20 residues. Trimming at V came to 0 bases and at J to 4 bases, leaving 17 bases not matched to a gene. CDR3 sequence reads: CAISESKFRPREGPYNEQFF. CDR3 nucleotides: TGTGCCATCAGTGAGTCGAAGTTCCGGCCCCGGGAGGGACCATACAATGAGCAGTTCTTC.

The chain combines TRBV7-9 with TRBJ2-3; no clear D gene. Germline V gene sequence: CDR1 SEHNR, CDR2 FQNEAQ (reference sequence). V lost 4 bases and J 8 bases, leaving 19 bases between the germline ends. CDR3 length: 15 amino acids. This chain's CDR3 is CASSSRPHHSGTQYF. CDR3 DNA sequence: TGTGCCAGCAGCTCACGACCACACCACAGTGGTACGCAGTATTTT. Together with reference TRBV7-9 and TRBJ2-3, the CDR3 gives the full variable domain: DTGVSQNPRHKITKRGQNVTFRCDPISEHNRLYWYRQTLGQGPEFLTYFQNEAQLEKSRLLSDRFSAERPKGSFSTLEIQRTEQGDSAMYLCASSSRPHHSGTQYFGPGTRLTVL.

V and J are TRBV6-1 and TRBJ2-3; D is uncertain. V shed 1 base and J shed 2 bases, with 10 bases lying between them. The CDR3 contains 15 residues. The germline CDR1 and CDR2 sequences are MNHNS and SASEGT. The CDR3 loop reads CASSEGAAATDTQYF. The DNA for the CDR3 is TGTGCCAGCAGTGAAGGGGCCGCCGCCACAGATACGCAGTATTTT.

CDR3: CASSPLASADTQYF. The CDR3, as DNA: TGTGCCAGCTCACCATTGGCTAGCGCAGATACGCAGTATTTT. The rearrangement uses TRBV18 and TRBJ2-3, with D possibly being TRBD2 (6 bases). V lost 2 bases and J lost 4, with 10 bases in between. The CDR3 loop spans 14 amino acids. Germline lookup yields CDR1 KGHSH and CDR2 LQKENI.

This clone was counted a few times. The chain has TRBV5-5 and TRBJ1-5; D perhaps matches TRBD1 (6 bases). With 0 bases removed from V and 3 bases from J, the gap between germline ends came to 13 bases. This CDR3 has 16 amino acids. In germline, CDR1 is SGHKS, CDR2 YYEKEE (reference sequence). The CDR3 sequence: CASSLARGAINQPQHF. The CDR3 coding sequence is TGTGCCAGCAGCTTGGCCCGGGGGGCCATCAATCAGCCCCAGCATTTT.

The rearrangement joins TRBV7-3 to TRBJ2-2; 9 positions agree with TRBD2. The CDR3 covers 18 residues. Trimming took 2 bases from V and 4 from J; bases not matched to a gene: 11. Germline V gene data show CDR1 as SGHTA and CDR2 as FQGTGA. The CDR3 loop reads CASSLLPGLAGITGELFF. The CDR3 DNA reads as TGTGCCAGCAGCTTACTACCCGGGCTAGCGGGGATCACCGGGGAGCTGTTTTTT.

CDR3 DNA sequence: TGTGCCAGCAGACTCGACTCATACAATGAGCAGTTCTTC. This translates into CASRLDSYNEQFF. The rearrangement uses TRBV6-4 and TRBJ2-1; no reliable D call. CDR3 length: 13 amino acids. The V end was cut by 6 bases, the J end by 4 bases, with 10 bases between. From germline, CDR1 is MRHNA and CDR2 SNTAGT.

This rearrangement joins TRBV2 to TRBJ2-2; D may be TRBD1 (6 bases). Trimming took 6 bases from V and 4 from J, leaving 15 bases between them. The CDR3 totals 15 residues. Per germline, CDR1 SNHLY and CDR2 FYNNEI. The CDR3: CASREIQGSTGELFF. For the CDR3, the DNA is TGTGCCAGCAGAGAAATTCAGGGGAGCACCGGGGAGCTGTTTTTT. Complete variable domain (other parts from reference TRBV2 and TRBJ2-2): EPEVTQTPSHQVTQMGQEVILRCVPISNHLYFYWYRQILGQKVEFLVSFYNNEISEKSEIFDDQFSVERPDGSNFTLKIRSTKLEDSAMYFCASREIQGSTGELFFGEGSRLTVL.

The V gene is TRBV5-6, the J gene TRBJ2-5; 14 bases align to TRBD2. Germline loops: CDR1 SGHDT, CDR2 YYEEEE. The CDR3 extends over 19 amino acids. J was trimmed by 0 bases and V by 3 bases; bases with no gene match: 10. DNA for the CDR3: TGTGCCAGCAGCTCGGAAGGACTAGCGGGAGGAGAGTACCAAGAGACCCAGTACTTC. Amino acid sequence: CASSSEGLAGGEYQETQYF.

The chain is built from TRBV6-5 and TRBJ2-4, with D tentatively TRBD1 (5 bases). The germline V and J ends were trimmed by 8 bases and 6 bases, with 20 bases remaining between them. Per germline, CDR1 MNHEY and CDR2 SVGAGI. CDR3 length: 15 residues. This chain's CDR3 is CASVSQGLPGNIQYF. CDR3 bases: TGTGCCAGCGTGAGTCAGGGTCTGCCTGGAAACATTCAGTACTTC.

The DNA of the CDR3 is TGTGCCAGCAGTCTCCCGGGACTAGGGAACATTCAGTACTTC. It encodes CASSLPGLGNIQYF. The V gene is TRBV28, the J gene TRBJ2-4; 8 bases are shared with TRBD2. Trimming at V came to 5 bases and at J to 7 bases, leaving 7 bases not matched to a gene. Germline CDR1 reads MDHEN; CDR2 reads SYDVKM. The CDR3 runs to 14 residues.

This clone was observed a single time. The rearrangement links TRBV19 to TRBJ1-1, with D perhaps matching TRBD1 (5 bases). Trimming stripped 5 bases from V and 0 bases from J, with 10 bases between. Germline-derived CDR1 and CDR2 are LNHDA and SQIVND (reference sequence). CDR3 length equals 14 residues. The CDR3 sequence: CASSSGHLNTEAFF. CDR3 bases: TGTGCCAGTAGTTCTGGACATCTGAACACTGAAGCTTTCTTT.

J is TRBJ2-3 and V is TRBV5-1; 7 nucleotides agree with TRBD2. Losses at the gene ends were 0 bases for V and 6 bases for J; bases not matched to a gene: 7. Looked up from germline, CDR1 is SGHRS and CDR2 is YFSETQ. The CDR3 totals 15 residues. The CDR3 coding sequence is TGCGCCAGCAGCTTGGAGGTGGGTAGCGGGGATACGCAGTATTTT. Translation: CASSLEVGSGDTQYF.

The chain couples TRBV5-5 to TRBJ1-5, with D uncertain. This CDR3 is 14 amino acids long. V was clipped by 2 bases and J by 3 bases, with 9 bases between them. The germline gives CDR1 SGHKS, CDR2 YYEKEE (reference sequence). This chain's CDR3 is CASSLRVNNQPQHF. The CDR3 DNA reads as TGTGCCAGCAGCTTAAGAGTTAACAATCAGCCCCAGCATTTT.

V gene TRBV7-6 combines with J gene TRBJ2-2; 12 positions match TRBD2. The CDR3 has 18 amino acids. V lost 4 bases, J lost 4 bases, and 10 bases stayed unmatched. Germline assignment: CDR1 SGHVS and CDR2 FNYEAQ. Written as DNA, the CDR3 is TGTGCCAGCAGCTCCCTAGCGGGAGGGCCATCTAGCACCGGGGAGCTGTTTTTT. It specifies CASSSLAGGPSSTGELFF.

V is TRBV5-1 and J is TRBJ2-3; a possible D gene is TRBD1 (7 bases). The V and J ends lost 4 bases and 0 bases respectively, with 18 bases between them. The CDR3 extends over 17 amino acids. CDR1 SGHRS and CDR2 YFSETQ come from the germline V gene. The CDR3 here is CASSRGGQVVSTDTQYF. CDR3 nucleotides: TGCGCCAGCAGCCGGGGAGGACAGGTGGTTAGCACAGATACGCAGTATTTT.

The chain has TRBV11-2 and TRBJ2-7; tentatively, D is TRBD2 (5 bases). The CDR3 contains 11 residues. The germline gives CDR1 SGHAT, CDR2 FQNNGV. V was cut by 9 bases and J by 7 bases, with 13 bases left in between. This CDR3 reads CASRDAGEQYF. CDR3 DNA: TGTGCCAGTCGGGATGCGGGTGAGCAGTACTTC. Using reference TRBV11-2 and TRBJ2-7 for the parts outside the CDR3, the full variable domain is EAGVAQSPRYKIIEKRQSVAFWCNPISGHATLYWYQQILGQGPKLLIQFQNNGVVDDSQLPKDRFSAERLKGVDSTLKIQPAKLEDSAVYLCASRDAGEQYFGPGTRLTVT.

In its sample, this clone was seen once. V gene TRBV11-2 combines with J gene TRBJ2-1, with 7 bases fitting TRBD1. CDR3 length: 14 residues. With 5 bases clipped from V and 6 bases from J, the junction kept 7 bases outside the gene matches. CDR1 SGHAT and CDR2 FQNNGV come from the germline V gene. CDR3 residues: CASSDATGSNEQFF. Written as DNA, the CDR3 is TGTGCCAGCAGCGACGCGACAGGGAGCAATGAGCAGTTCTTC.

The chain couples TRBV3-1 (or the pseudogene TRBV3-2) to TRBJ2-7; 12 nucleotides match TRBD1. CDR3 length: 16 amino acids. Germline assignment: CDR1 LGHDT and CDR2 YNNKEL (reference sequence). V was clipped by 1 base and J by 7 bases; unmatched bases: 8. CDR3 bases: TGTGCCAGCAGCCAAGTGACCGGGACAGGGGGCGTTGAGCAGTACTTC. Residues: CASSQVTGTGGVEQYF.

The genes are TRBV19 and TRBJ2-7, with a tentative D call TRBD1 (6 bases). V gave up 4 bases and J gave up 3 bases, with 13 bases separating them. CDR3 length: 14 amino acids. CDR1 LNHDA and CDR2 SQIVND come from the germline V gene (reference sequence). CDR3 loop: CASSTTGLDYEQYF. The CDR3 DNA sequence: TGTGCCAGTAGTACCACAGGGTTGGACTACGAGCAGTACTTC.

The rearrangement joins TRBV5-1 to TRBJ2-5; 9 bases line up with TRBD2. This CDR3 is 16 amino acids long. V dropped 0 bases and J dropped 5; count of bases not matched to a gene: 8. The germline CDR1 and CDR2 sequences are SGHRS and YFSETQ. CDR3: CASSLEMGLAGETQYF. The CDR3 nucleotides are TGCGCCAGCAGCTTGGAAATGGGACTAGCTGGCGAGACCCAGTACTTC. The full variable domain, its missing parts supplied by reference TRBV5-1 and TRBJ2-5, is KAGVTQTPRYLIKTRGQQVTLSCSPISGHRSVSWYQQTPGQGLQFLFEYFSETQRNKGNFPGRFSGRQFSNSRSEMNVSTLELGDSALYLCASSLEMGLAGETQYFGPGTRLLVL.